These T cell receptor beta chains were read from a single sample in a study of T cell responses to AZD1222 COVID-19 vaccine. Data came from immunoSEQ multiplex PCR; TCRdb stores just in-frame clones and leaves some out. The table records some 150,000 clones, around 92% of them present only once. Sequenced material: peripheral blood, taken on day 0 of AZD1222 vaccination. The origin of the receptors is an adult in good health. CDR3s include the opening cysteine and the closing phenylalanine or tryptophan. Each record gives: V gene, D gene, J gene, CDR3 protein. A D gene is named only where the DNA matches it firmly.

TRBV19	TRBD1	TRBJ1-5	CASSRGQGYGQPQHF
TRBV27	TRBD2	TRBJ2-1	CASSPGTSGAVSYNEQFF
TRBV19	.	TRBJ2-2	CASSTLHFNGELFF
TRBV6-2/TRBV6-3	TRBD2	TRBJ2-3	CASSRRGATDTQYF
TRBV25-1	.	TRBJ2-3	CASSDILGSHF
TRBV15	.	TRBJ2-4	CATSIGTLDENIQYF
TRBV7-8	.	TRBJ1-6	CASSLRGPLSNSPLHF
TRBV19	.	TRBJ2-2	CASSFFGGNTGELFF
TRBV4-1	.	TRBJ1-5	CASSQAALPRYSNQPQHF
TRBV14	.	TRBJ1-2	CASSQGRASNYGYTF
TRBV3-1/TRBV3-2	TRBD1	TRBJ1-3	CASSGRDRGNTIYF
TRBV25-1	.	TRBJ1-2	CASSESGGANYGYTF
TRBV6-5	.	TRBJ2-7	CASTAAESSYEQYF
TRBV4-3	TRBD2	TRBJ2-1	CASSQELAGGYNEQFF
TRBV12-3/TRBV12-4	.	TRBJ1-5	CASSLGTAQHF
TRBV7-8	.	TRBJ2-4	CASSPRTTWVAKNIQYF
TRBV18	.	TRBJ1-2	CASSKGGGIYGYTF
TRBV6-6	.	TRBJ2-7	CAIAPGQLYEQYF
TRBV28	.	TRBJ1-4	CASRIQGATNEKLFF
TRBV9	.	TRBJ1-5	CASSVAGVQPQHF
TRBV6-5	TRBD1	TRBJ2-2	CASSRPDRDAGELFF
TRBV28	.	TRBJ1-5	CASRPRTRAGNQPQHF
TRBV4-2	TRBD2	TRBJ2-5	CASSQDWLPSGTNGETQYF
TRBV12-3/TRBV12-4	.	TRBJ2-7	CASSPYNSYEQYF
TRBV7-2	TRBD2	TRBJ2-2	CASSPQRGGPGELFF
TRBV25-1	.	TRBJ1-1	CASSRNPDSEAFF
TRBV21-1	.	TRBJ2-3	CASSQYLAGGRESPDTQYF
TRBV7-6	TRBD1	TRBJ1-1	CASSLDRNSNTEAFF
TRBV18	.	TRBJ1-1	CASSPPLGRNTEAFF
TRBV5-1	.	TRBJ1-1	CASSLVGTEAFF
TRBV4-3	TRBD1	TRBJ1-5	CASSQDRGRGSNQPQHF
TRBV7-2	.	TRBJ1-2	CASSLDGGGRNYGYTF
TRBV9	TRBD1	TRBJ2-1	CASSVEGQRYNEQFF
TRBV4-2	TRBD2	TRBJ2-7	CASSQGLAGGLNYEQYF
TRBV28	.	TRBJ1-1	CASSLTGSQAFF
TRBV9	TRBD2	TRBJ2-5	CASSTRLAGVQETQYF
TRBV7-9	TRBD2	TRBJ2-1	CASRRLAGEYNEQFF